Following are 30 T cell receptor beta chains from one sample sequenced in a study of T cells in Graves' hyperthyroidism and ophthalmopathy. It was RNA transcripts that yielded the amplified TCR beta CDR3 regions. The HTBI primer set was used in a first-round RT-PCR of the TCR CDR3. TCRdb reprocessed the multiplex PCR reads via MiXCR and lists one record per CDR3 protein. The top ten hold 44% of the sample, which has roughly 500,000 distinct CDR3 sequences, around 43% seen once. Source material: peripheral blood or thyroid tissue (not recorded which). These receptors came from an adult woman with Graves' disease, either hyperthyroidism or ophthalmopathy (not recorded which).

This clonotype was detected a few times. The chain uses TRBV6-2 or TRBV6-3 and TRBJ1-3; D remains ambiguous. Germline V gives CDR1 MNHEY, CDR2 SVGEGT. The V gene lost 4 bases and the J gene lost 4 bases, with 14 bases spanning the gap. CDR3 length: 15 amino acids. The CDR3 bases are TGTGCCAGCAGTTTTGTTCCGTCGGGGGGAAACACCATATATTTT. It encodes CASSFVPSGGNTIYF.

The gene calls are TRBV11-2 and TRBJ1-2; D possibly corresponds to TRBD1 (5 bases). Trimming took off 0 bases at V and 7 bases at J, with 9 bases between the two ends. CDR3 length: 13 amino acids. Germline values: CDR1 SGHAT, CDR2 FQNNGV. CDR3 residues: CASSLDGAPGYTF. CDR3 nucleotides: TGTGCCAGCAGCTTAGACGGGGCGCCTGGCTACACCTTC.

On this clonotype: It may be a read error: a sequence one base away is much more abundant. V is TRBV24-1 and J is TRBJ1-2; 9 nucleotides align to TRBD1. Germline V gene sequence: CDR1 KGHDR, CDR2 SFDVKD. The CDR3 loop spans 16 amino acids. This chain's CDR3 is CAISYYQPGQGSGYTF. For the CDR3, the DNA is TGTGCCATCAGTTACTACCAGCCGGGACAGGGCTCTGGCTACACCTTC.

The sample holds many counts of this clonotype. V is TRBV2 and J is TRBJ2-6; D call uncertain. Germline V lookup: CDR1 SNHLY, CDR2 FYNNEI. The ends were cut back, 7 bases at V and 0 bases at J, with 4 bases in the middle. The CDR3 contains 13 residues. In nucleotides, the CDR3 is TGTGCCAGCACCCTCTCTGGGGCCAACGTCCTGACTTTC. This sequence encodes CASTLSGANVLTF.

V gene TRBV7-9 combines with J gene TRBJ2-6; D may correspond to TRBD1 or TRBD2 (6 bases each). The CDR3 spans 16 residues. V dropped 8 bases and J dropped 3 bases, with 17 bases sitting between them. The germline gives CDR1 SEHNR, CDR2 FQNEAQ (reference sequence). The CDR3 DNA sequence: TGTGCCAGCGGAGACGGACGGGGGCTTGGGGCCAACGTCCTGACTTTC. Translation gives CASGDGRGLGANVLTF.

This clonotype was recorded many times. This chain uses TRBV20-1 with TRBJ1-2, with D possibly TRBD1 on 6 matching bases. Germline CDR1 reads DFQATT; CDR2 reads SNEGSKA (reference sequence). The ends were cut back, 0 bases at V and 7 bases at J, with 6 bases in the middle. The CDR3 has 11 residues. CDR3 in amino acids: CSAREGAGYTF. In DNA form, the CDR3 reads TGCAGTGCTAGAGAGGGGGCTGGCTACACCTTC.

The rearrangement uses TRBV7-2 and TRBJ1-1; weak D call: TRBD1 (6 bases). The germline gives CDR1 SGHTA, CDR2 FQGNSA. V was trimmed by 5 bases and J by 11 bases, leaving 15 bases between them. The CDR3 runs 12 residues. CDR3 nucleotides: TGTGCCAGCAGCCCGACAGGAACTAAGGCTTTCTTT. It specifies CASSPTGTKAFF.

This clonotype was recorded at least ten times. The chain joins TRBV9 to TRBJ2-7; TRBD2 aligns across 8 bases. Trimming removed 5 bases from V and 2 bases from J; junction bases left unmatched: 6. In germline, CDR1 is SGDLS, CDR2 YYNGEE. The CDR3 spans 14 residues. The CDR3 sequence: CASSQSGGTYEQYF. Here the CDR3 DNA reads TGTGCCAGCAGTCAAAGCGGGGGCACCTACGAGCAGTACTTC.

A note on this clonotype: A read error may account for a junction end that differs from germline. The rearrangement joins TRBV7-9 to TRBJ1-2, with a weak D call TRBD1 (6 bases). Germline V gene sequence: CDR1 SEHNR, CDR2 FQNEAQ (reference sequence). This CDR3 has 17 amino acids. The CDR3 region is CASSLGQGTISNYGYTF. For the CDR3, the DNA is TGTGCCAGCAGTTTAGGGCAGGGGACCATCTCTAACTATGGCTACACCTTC.

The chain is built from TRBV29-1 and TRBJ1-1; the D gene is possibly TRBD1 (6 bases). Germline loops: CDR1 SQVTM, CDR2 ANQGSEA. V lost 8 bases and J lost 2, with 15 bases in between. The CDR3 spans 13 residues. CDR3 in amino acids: CSSHRGGNTEAFF. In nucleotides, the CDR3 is TGCAGCTCCCACCGAGGGGGTAACACTGAAGCTTTCTTT.

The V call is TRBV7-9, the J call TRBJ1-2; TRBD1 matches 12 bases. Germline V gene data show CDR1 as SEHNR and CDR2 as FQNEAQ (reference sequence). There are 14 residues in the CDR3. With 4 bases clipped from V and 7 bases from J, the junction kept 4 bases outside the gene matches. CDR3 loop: CASSSGQGAFGYTF. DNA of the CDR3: TGTGCCAGCAGCTCGGGACAGGGGGCTTTTGGCTACACCTTC.

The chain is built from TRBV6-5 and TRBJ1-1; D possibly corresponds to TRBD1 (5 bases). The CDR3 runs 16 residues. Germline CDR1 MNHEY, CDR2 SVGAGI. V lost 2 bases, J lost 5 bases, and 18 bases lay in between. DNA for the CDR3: TGTGCCAGCAGTTACGGGGGAAACCAGGGCGTGACTGAAGCTTTCTTT. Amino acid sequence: CASSYGGNQGVTEAFF.

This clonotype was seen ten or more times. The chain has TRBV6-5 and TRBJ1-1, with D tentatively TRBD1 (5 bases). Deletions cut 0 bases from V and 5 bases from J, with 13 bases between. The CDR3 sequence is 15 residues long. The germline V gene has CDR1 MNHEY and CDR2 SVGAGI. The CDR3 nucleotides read TGTGCCAGCAGTTACTCGAGGGGAGGAGGGACTGAAGCTTTCTTT. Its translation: CASSYSRGGGTEAFF.

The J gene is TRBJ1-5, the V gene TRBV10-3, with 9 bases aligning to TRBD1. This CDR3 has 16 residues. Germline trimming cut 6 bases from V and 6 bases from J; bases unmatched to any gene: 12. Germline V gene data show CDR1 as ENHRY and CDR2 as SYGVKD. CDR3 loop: CAIRSGTGGEGQPQHF. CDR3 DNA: TGTGCCATCAGGTCGGGCACAGGGGGCGAAGGTCAGCCCCAGCATTTT.

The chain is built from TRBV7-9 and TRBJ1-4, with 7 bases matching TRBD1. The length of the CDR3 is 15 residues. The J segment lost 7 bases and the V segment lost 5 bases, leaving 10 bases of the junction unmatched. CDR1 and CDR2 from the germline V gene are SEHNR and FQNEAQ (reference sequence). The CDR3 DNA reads TGTGCCAGCAGCCCCGCTCACAGGGGAAGTGAAAAACTGTTTTTT. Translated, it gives CASSPAHRGSEKLFF.

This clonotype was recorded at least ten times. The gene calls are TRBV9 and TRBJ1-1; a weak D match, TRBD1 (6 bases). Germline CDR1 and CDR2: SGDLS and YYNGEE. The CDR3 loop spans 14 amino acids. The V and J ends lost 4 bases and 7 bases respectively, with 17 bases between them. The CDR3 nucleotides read TGTGCCAGCAGCCCCCGCGGGGGCGGGATTGAAGCTTTCTTT. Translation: CASSPRGGGIEAFF.

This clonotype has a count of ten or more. The CDR3 DNA reads as TGTGCCAGCAGCGTCCTCCAGGCCAATTCACCCCTCCACTTT. Translating gives CASSVLQANSPLHF. V usage is TRBV11-2 and J usage is TRBJ1-6; D is ambiguous. The CDR3 is 14 residues long. V lost 5 bases to trimming and J lost 7 bases, with 12 bases between them. The germline V gene encodes CDR1 SGHAT and CDR2 FQNNGV.

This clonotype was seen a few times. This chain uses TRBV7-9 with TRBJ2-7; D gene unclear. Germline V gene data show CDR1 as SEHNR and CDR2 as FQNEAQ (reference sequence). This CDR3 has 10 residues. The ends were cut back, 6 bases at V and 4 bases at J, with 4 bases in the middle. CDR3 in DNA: TGTGCCAGCAGAATTTACGAGCAGTACTTC. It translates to CASRIYEQYF. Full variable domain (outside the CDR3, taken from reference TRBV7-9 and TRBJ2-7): DTGVSQNPRHKITKRGQNVTFRCDPISEHNRLYWYRQTLGQGPEFLTYFQNEAQLEKSRLLSDRFSAERPKGSFSTLEIQRTEQGDSAMYLCASRIYEQYFGPGTRLTVT.

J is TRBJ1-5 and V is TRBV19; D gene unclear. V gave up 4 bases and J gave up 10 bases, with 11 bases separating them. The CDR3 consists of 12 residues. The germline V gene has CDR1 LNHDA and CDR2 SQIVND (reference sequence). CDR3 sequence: CASSRTETPQHF. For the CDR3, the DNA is TGTGCCAGTAGTAGGACCGAGACACCCCAGCATTTT.

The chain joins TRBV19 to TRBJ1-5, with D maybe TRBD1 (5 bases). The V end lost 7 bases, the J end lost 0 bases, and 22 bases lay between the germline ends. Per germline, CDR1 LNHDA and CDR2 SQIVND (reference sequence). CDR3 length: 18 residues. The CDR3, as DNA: TGTGCCAGTACCTCACCCGGGGGAGGGGTCAATAGCAATCAGCCCCAGCATTTT. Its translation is CASTSPGGGVNSNQPQHF.

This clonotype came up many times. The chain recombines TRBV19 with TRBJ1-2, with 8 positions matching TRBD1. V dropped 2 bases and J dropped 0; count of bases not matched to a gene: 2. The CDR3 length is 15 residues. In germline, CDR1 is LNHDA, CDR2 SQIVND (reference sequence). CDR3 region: CASSILGQANYGYTF. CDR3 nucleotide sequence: TGTGCCAGTAGTATACTGGGACAGGCTAACTATGGCTACACCTTC.

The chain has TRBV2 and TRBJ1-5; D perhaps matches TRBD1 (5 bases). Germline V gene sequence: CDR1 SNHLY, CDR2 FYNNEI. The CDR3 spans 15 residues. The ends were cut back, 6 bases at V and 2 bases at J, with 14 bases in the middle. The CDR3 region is CASSPGEGGNQPQHF. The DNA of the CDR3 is TGTGCCAGCAGCCCTGGAGAAGGGGGCAATCAGCCCCAGCATTTT. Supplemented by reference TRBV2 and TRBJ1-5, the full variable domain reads EPEVTQTPSHQVTQMGQEVILRCVPISNHLYFYWYRQILGQKVEFLVSFYNNEISEKSEIFDDQFSVERPDGSNFTLKIRSTKLEDSAMYFCASSPGEGGNQPQHFGDGTRLSIL.

CDR3 residues: CSATSGGQETQYF. CDR3 in DNA: TGCAGTGCTACGTCCGGGGGACAAGAGACCCAGTACTTC. This chain links TRBV20-1 with TRBJ2-5, with D maybe TRBD2 (6 bases). The germline V gene has CDR1 DFQATT and CDR2 SNEGSKA (reference sequence). The CDR3 covers 13 residues. The ends were cut back, 4 bases at V and 2 bases at J, with 11 bases in the middle.

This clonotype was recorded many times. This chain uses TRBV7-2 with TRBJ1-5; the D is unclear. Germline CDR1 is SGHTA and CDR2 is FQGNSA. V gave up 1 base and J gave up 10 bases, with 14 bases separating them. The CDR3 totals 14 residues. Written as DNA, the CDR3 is TGTGCCAGCAGCTTAGACCCCCCGGCCTCTCCCCAGCATTTT. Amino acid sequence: CASSLDPPASPQHF.

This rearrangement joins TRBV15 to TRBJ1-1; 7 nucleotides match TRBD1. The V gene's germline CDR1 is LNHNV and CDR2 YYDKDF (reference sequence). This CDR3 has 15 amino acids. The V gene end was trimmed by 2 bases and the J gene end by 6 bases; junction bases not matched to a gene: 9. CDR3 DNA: TGTGCCACCAGCAGACCGACCGGGACAGCTTCTGAAGCTTTCTTT. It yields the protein CATSRPTGTASEAFF.

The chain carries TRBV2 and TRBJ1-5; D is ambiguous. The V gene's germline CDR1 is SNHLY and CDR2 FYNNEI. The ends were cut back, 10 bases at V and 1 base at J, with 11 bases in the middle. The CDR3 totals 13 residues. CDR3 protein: CATARGSNQPQHF. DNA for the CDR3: TGTGCCACCGCTCGGGGAAGCAATCAGCCCCAGCATTTT.

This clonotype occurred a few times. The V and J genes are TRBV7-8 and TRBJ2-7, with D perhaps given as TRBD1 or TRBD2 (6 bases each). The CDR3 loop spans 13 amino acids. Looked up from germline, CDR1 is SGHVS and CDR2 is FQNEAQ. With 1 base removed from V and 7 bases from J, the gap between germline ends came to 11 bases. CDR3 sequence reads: CASSLEGGGEQYF. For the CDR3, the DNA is TGTGCCAGCAGCTTAGAGGGGGGTGGGGAGCAGTACTTC.

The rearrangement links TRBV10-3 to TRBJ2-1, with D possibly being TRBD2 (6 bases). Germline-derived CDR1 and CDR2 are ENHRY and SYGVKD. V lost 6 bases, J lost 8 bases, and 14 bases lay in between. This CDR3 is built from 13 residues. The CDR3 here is CAIRAGRWDEQFF. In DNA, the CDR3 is TGTGCCATCAGGGCGGGGAGGTGGGATGAGCAGTTCTTC.

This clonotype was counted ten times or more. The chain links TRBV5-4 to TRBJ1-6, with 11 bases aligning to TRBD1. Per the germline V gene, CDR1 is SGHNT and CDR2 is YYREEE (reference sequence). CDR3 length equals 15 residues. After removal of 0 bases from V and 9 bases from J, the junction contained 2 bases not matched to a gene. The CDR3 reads CASSLGTGGASPLHF. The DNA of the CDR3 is TGTGCCAGCAGCTTGGGGACAGGGGGCGCTTCACCCCTCCACTTT.

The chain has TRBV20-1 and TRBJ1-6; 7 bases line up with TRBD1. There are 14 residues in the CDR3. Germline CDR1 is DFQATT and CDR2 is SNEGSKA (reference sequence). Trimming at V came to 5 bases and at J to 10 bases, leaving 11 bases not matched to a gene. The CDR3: CSASQDRAGSPLHF. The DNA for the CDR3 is TGCAGTGCTTCCCAAGACAGGGCTGGATCACCCCTCCACTTT.